The sequence of this T cell receptor beta chain was determined in a study of response to subunit inactivated influenza vaccine. Study-wide points: Only a handful of new T cells, the authors suggested, are recruited with each seasonal influenza vaccination.

One entry per CDR3 protein, called by TCRdb with MiXCR from the RT-PCR reads. The sample includes hundreds of thousands of distinct CDR3 sequences, around 20% of them seen just once. Trimming removed 2 bases from V and 0 bases from J; junction bases left unmatched: 18. CDR3 length: 20 amino acids. The germline V gene has CDR1 DFQATT and CDR2 SNEGSKA (reference sequence). With respect to this clonotype: Its antigen is unknown.

The sequencing used PBMCs from blood, collected roughly 5 days after vaccination. V is TRBV20-1 and J is TRBJ2-4; 8 bases match TRBD2. This clonotype originated in a man aged 45-60 years who received an inactivated influenza vaccine. CDR3 sequence (DNA): TGCAGTGCTAGATTCTCCAGCGGGAGCTTGGAACGACTAGCCAAAAACATTCAGTACTTC. Encoded protein: CSARFSSGSLERLAKNIQYF.